Below are 8 T cell receptor beta chains sequenced from a single sample in a study of blood T cell repertoires in COVID-19. The protocol was immunoSEQ multiplex PCR, while the TCRdb copy is restricted to in-frame clones and leaves out a portion. Of around 300,000 clones listed, 75% to 90% are singletons. Sequences were obtained from PBMCs or T cells enriched from blood (not recorded which). These TCRs come from a woman aged 18-29 years who had recovered from COVID-19.

The V and J genes are TRBV7-9 and TRBJ2-1; 8 nucleotides agree with TRBD2. CDR1 SEHNR and CDR2 FQNEAQ come from the germline V gene (reference sequence). This CDR3 is 16 amino acids long. V was clipped by 2 bases and J by 4 bases; unmatched bases: 7. CDR3 in DNA: TGTGCCAGCAGCTTATGGGCGGGGGGCAATTACAATGAGCAGTTCTTC. It translates to CASSLWAGGNYNEQFF.

This clone was picked up a small number of times. This chain connects TRBV6-5 to TRBJ1-1, with D perhaps TRBD1 (6 bases). CDR3 size: 15 residues. V was trimmed by 0 bases and J by 3 bases, leaving 11 bases between them. Germline CDR1 MNHEY, CDR2 SVGAGI. CDR3 residues: CASSYSGGLHTEAFF. The DNA for the CDR3 is TGTGCCAGCAGTTACTCAGGGGGTTTGCACACTGAAGCTTTCTTT.

The rearrangement joins TRBV3-1 (or the pseudogene TRBV3-2) to TRBJ2-7; D unresolved. This CDR3 spans 14 amino acids. V lost 0 bases and J 2 bases, leaving 8 bases between the germline ends. The germline CDR1 and CDR2 sequences are LGHDT and YNNKEL (reference sequence). The CDR3 spells CASSQDYPPYEQYF. CDR3 sequence (DNA): TGTGCCAGCAGCCAAGACTACCCTCCCTACGAGCAGTACTTC.

This clone has a handful of counts. The chain couples TRBV19 to TRBJ2-4, with D possibly TRBD1 on 5 matching bases. Germline CDR1 and CDR2: LNHDA and SQIVND (reference sequence). The CDR3 sequence is 15 residues long. V shed 3 bases and J shed 3 bases, with 12 bases lying between them. The CDR3 loop is CASSMGRAGKNIQYF. CDR3 DNA: TGTGCCAGTAGTATGGGCAGGGCCGGCAAAAACATTCAGTACTTC.

The DNA of the CDR3 is TGTGCCAGCAGCTTGGGACAGGGTTGGGCAGATACGCAGTATTTT. Amino acids: CASSLGQGWADTQYF. J is TRBJ2-3 and V is TRBV5-5; 7 nucleotides line up with TRBD1. V shed 0 bases, J shed 4 bases, and the junction held 5 bases outside the gene matches. Germline CDR1 SGHKS, CDR2 YYEKEE (reference sequence). The CDR3 sequence is 15 residues long.

V usage is TRBV5-5 and J usage is TRBJ1-4, with D tentatively TRBD1 (5 bases). From germline, CDR1 is SGHKS and CDR2 YYEKEE (reference sequence). The V end was cut by 0 bases, the J end by 7 bases, with 13 bases between. The CDR3 loop spans 15 amino acids. The CDR3 protein is CASSLEPGRGEKLFF. The CDR3 DNA reads as TGTGCCAGCAGCTTGGAGCCAGGGCGAGGTGAAAAACTGTTTTTT.

The genes are TRBV14 and TRBJ2-3, with D possibly being TRBD2 (5 bases). CDR1 SGHDN and CDR2 FVKESK come from the germline V gene. V shed 3 bases and J shed 0 bases, with 13 bases lying between them. The CDR3 extends over 16 amino acids. The CDR3 loop reads CASSHSVISSTDTQYF. CDR3 nucleotide sequence: TGTGCCAGCAGCCATAGCGTTATTTCTAGCACAGATACGCAGTATTTT.

The chain recombines TRBV10-3 with TRBJ2-2, with 8 bases that match TRBD2. The CDR3 consists of 14 residues. From germline, CDR1 is ENHRY and CDR2 SYGVKD. V lost 5 bases to trimming and J lost 6 bases; unmatched junction nucleotides: 5. CDR3 sequence (DNA): TGTGCCATCAGTCGACCGGGAGGGGCCGGGGAGCTGTTTTTT. Protein product: CAISRPGGAGELFF.